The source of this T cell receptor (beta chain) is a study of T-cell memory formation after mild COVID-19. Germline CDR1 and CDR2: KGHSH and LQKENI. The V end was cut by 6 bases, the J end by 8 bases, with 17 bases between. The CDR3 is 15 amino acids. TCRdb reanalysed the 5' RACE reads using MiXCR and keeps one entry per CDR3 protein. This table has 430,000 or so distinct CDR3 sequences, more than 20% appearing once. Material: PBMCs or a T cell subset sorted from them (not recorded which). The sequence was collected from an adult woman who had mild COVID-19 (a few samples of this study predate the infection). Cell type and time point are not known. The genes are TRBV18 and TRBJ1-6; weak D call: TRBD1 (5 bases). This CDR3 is CASSPGAREDSPLHF. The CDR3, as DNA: TGTGCCAGCTCCCCCGGGGCCAGGGAAGATTCACCCCTCCACTTT.